This TCR beta chain came from a study of identifying expanded T cells in peripheral blood. The CDR3 sequence is 18 residues long. V shed 3 bases and J shed 0 bases, with 18 bases lying between them. Germline V gene data show CDR1 as ENHRY and CDR2 as SYGVKD. Assay: immunoSEQ multiplex PCR; the TCRdb copy retains only in-frame clones and omits some. The data contain about 100,000 clones, 88% of them singletons. Study-level results: Over two and four weeks, about 15 and 19 clones changed, versus around 1.2 between replicates. Variance in clone template counts between approximately two-week samples significantly increased with total template count across all healthy donors.

The sample holds one count of this clone. Its antigen is still unknown. Healthy donors had no documented immune events, such as infections, while sampled. This receptor was taken from a person aged 18 to 70 in good health. The J gene is TRBJ2-1, the V gene TRBV10-3; the D gene could be TRBD1 or TRBD2 (6 bases each). The material sequenced was blood. The DNA of the CDR3 is TGTGCCATCAGTGAAGGGGGGCGGATCAACAGCTCCTACAATGAGCAGTTCTTC. Its translation is CAISEGGRINSSYNEQFF.